Following are 17 T cell receptor beta chains from one sample sequenced in a study of blood T cell repertoires in COVID-19. Sequenced by immunoSEQ multiplex PCR; TCRdb stores in-frame clones only, minus some. The table records around 250,000 clones, approximately 87% of them present only once. Material for sequencing was peripheral blood. These TCRs come from a man in his 60s who had recovered from COVID-19.

Comments on this clone: Distinct nucleotide sequences in the sample also encode this CDR3. The CDR3 coding sequence is TGTGCCAGCAGACCGGACAGTTCGAATCAGCCCCAGCATTTT. Encoded protein: CASRPDSSNQPQHF. V usage is TRBV6-5 and J usage is TRBJ1-5; D possibly corresponds to TRBD1 (6 bases). Trimming shortened V by 6 bases and J by 4 bases, and 13 bases separated the two germline ends. This CDR3 comprises 14 residues. Germline lookup yields CDR1 MNHEY and CDR2 SVGAGI.

The chain links TRBV29-1 to TRBJ2-5, with a weak D call TRBD2 (6 bases). This CDR3 is built from 12 residues. Per the germline V gene, CDR1 is SQVTM and CDR2 is ANQGSEA. V lost 7 bases and J 7 bases, leaving 16 bases between the germline ends. The CDR3 DNA reads as TGCAGCGCCGACTCCTACGGGGGGACCCAGTACTTC. Encoded protein: CSADSYGGTQYF.

J is TRBJ1-5 and V is TRBV19; the match to TRBD1 covers 8 bases. This CDR3 has 15 amino acids. The germline CDR1 and CDR2 sequences are LNHDA and SQIVND (reference sequence). The J segment lost 2 bases and the V segment lost 6 bases, leaving 6 bases of the junction unmatched. The CDR3 DNA follows: TGTGCCAGTAGGATACAGGGGGAGCGCAATCAGCCCCAGCATTTT. Amino acids: CASRIQGERNQPQHF.

A word on this clone: Its ends do not fully match the called genes, so a read error is possible. The chain carries TRBV5-4 and TRBJ2-7; D is uncertain. Germline V gene sequence: CDR1 SGHNT, CDR2 YYREEE (reference sequence). The CDR3 has 15 residues. CDR3 residues: CASSPILSPSESVHF. CDR3 bases: TGTGCCAGCAGCCCCATTCTCTCCCCCTCAGAAAGTGTTCACTTC.

The chain has TRBV7-9 and TRBJ2-5; D may be TRBD1 (5 bases). CDR3 length: 15 amino acids. The germline V gene encodes CDR1 SEHNR and CDR2 FQNEAQ (reference sequence). With 1 base removed from V and 0 bases from J, the gap between germline ends came to 9 bases. The CDR3 reads CASSLGQLYQETQYF. The CDR3 DNA is TGTGCCAGCAGCTTAGGACAGCTTTACCAAGAGACCCAGTACTTC.

The genes are TRBV4-2 and TRBJ2-2; a possible D gene is TRBD1 (6 bases). This CDR3 contains 15 residues. V gave up 3 bases and J gave up 0 bases, with 8 bases separating them. Germline V gives CDR1 LGHNA, CDR2 YNFKEQ. The CDR3 protein is CASSQGHANTGELFF. The CDR3 coding sequence is TGTGCCAGCAGCCAGGGACACGCGAACACCGGGGAGCTGTTTTTT.

This rearrangement joins TRBV12-5 to TRBJ2-1; TRBD2 matches 8 bases. Per germline, CDR1 LGHNT and CDR2 FRNRAP. This CDR3 region has 15 residues. V was clipped by 0 bases and J by 4 bases; unmatched bases: 2. The CDR3 here is CASGLVGTSYNEQFF. As DNA, the CDR3 is TGTGCTAGTGGTTTGGTCGGGACTAGTTACAATGAGCAGTTCTTC. The variable domain in full, with the rest retrieved from reference TRBV12-5 and TRBJ2-1, is DARVTQTPRHKVTEMGQEVTMRCQPILGHNTVFWYRQTMMQGLELLAYFRNRAPLDDSGMPKDRFSAEMPDATLATLKIQPSEPRDSAVYFCASGLVGTSYNEQFFGPGTRLTVL.

This chain connects TRBV5-1 to TRBJ2-3; D perhaps matches TRBD1 (5 bases). V lost 0 bases to trimming and J lost 7 bases, with 12 bases between them. CDR1 is SGHRS, CDR2 YFSETQ, per germline. The CDR3 sequence is 14 residues long. Here the CDR3 reads CASSLEGALNTQYF. The CDR3 region has the DNA TGCGCCAGCAGCTTGGAAGGGGCTCTAAATACGCAGTATTTT.

The chain uses TRBV21-1 and TRBJ2-7; the table gives TRBD1 as D, unverified against the DNA. TRBV21-1 is tagged as a pseudogene. CDR3 length: 16 amino acids. The CDR3 sequence: CASSKVGQLRSYEQYF. The CDR3 DNA reads TGTGCCAGCAGCAAAGTGGGACAGCTAAGATCCTACGAGCAGTACTTC.

This chain joins TRBV29-1 and TRBJ2-5, with D uncertain. The CDR3 is made up of 12 amino acids. Germline values: CDR1 SQVTM, CDR2 ANQGSEA. The germline V and J ends were trimmed by 5 bases and 5 bases, with 12 bases remaining between them. This CDR3 is CSVCLTRETQYF. The CDR3 DNA reads as TGCAGCGTTTGCTTGACTCGGGAGACCCAGTACTTC.

The chain combines TRBV5-1 with TRBJ1-1; the D is unclear. The germline CDR1 and CDR2 sequences are SGHRS and YFSETQ. The CDR3 runs to 15 residues. V was clipped by 7 bases and J by 4 bases, with 20 bases between them. Written as DNA, the CDR3 is TGCGCCAGCCATATGGGCGGGGTGGAGGCCACTGAAGCTTTCTTT. It encodes CASHMGGVEATEAFF. The full variable domain, rest sourced from reference TRBV5-1 and TRBJ1-1, is KAGVTQTPRYLIKTRGQQVTLSCSPISGHRSVSWYQQTPGQGLQFLFEYFSETQRNKGNFPGRFSGRQFSNSRSEMNVSTLELGDSALYLCASHMGGVEATEAFFGQGTRLTVV.

This chain joins TRBV3-1 (or the pseudogene TRBV3-2) and TRBJ2-5; 14 bases map to TRBD2. The V gene end was trimmed by 3 bases and the J gene end by 3 bases; junction bases not matched to a gene: 9. The CDR3 is 18 residues long. The germline V gene encodes CDR1 LGHDT and CDR2 YNNKEL (reference sequence). Written as DNA, the CDR3 is TGTGCCAGCAGCCACACGGGACTAGCGGGAGTGGGGAAAGAGACCCAGTACTTC. Amino acid sequence: CASSHTGLAGVGKETQYF.

The chain is built from TRBV7-9 and TRBJ2-5; 7 bases are a match to TRBD1. CDR1 and CDR2 from the germline V gene are SEHNR and FQNEAQ (reference sequence). The junction had 9 bases not matched to a gene; V was cut back by 5 bases and J by 0 bases. The CDR3 is 16 residues long. CDR3: CASSPNWDRYQETQYF. Here the CDR3 DNA reads TGTGCCAGCAGCCCTAACTGGGACAGATACCAAGAGACCCAGTACTTC.

In its sample, this clone was seen a few times. J is TRBJ1-1 and V is TRBV28; a weak D match, TRBD1 (6 bases). Germline values: CDR1 MDHEN, CDR2 SYDVKM. Deletions cut 6 bases from V and 11 bases from J, with 19 bases between. The CDR3 loop spans 13 amino acids. In DNA, the CDR3 is TGTGCCAGCAGGGGGGACAATTTAGAATCCGCTTTCTTT. Protein product: CASRGDNLESAFF.

Here the CDR3 reads CASKDGRSAAEQFF. In DNA, the CDR3 is TGCGCCAGCAAGGATGGTAGGAGTGCGGCGGAGCAGTTCTTC. The chain employs TRBV5-1 and TRBJ2-1; no firm D call. From germline, CDR1 is SGHRS and CDR2 YFSETQ. The CDR3 extends over 14 amino acids. Between the trimmed V and J ends, which lost 6 bases and 10 bases, there was a span of 20 bases.

The chain employs TRBV19 and TRBJ1-5, with TRBD1 identical over 8 bases. This CDR3 region has 15 residues. Germline V CDR1 and CDR2: LNHDA, SQIVND (reference sequence). With 2 bases clipped from V and 5 bases from J, the junction kept 5 bases outside the gene matches. Here the CDR3 DNA reads TGTGCCAGTAGTATAAACAGGGGGGAAGATCAGCCCCAGCATTTT. This sequence encodes CASSINRGEDQPQHF.

This clone occurred a few times. Other nucleotide sequences in the sample specify the same CDR3. The chain employs TRBV28 and TRBJ1-5; weak D call: TRBD1 (5 bases). This CDR3 spans 15 amino acids. Germline loops: CDR1 MDHEN, CDR2 SYDVKM. V was shortened by 1 base and J by 11 bases, with 18 bases between the two germline ends. Here the CDR3 reads CASSLYGASGRSQHF. The CDR3 region has the DNA TGTGCCAGCAGTTTATACGGGGCTTCGGGGAGGTCCCAGCATTTT.